Here is one T cell receptor (beta chain) with its context. Its antigen is unknown. This sample is drawn from a study of response to subunit inactivated influenza vaccine. TCRdb ran MiXCR on the RT-PCR reads and lists one entry per CDR3 protein. In the table there are about 500,000 distinct CDR3 sequences, about 15% of which are singletons. Overall study results and limits: That few new T cells are recruited by each seasonal influenza vaccination was the authors' suggestion.

Germline trimming cut 3 bases from V and 5 bases from J; bases unmatched to any gene: 4. There are 14 residues in the CDR3. Germline loops: CDR1 KGHSH, CDR2 LQKENI. This rearrangement joins TRBV18 to TRBJ2-7; 10 positions agree with TRBD1. Material: CD4+ T cells sorted from PBMCs, obtained 23 to 25 months after vaccination. The receptor was derived from a man in his fifties or sixties who received an inactivated influenza vaccine. The CDR3 region has the DNA TGTGCCAGCTCACCTTTGGACAGGGGGAACGAGCAGTACTTC. It codes for CASSPLDRGNEQYF.